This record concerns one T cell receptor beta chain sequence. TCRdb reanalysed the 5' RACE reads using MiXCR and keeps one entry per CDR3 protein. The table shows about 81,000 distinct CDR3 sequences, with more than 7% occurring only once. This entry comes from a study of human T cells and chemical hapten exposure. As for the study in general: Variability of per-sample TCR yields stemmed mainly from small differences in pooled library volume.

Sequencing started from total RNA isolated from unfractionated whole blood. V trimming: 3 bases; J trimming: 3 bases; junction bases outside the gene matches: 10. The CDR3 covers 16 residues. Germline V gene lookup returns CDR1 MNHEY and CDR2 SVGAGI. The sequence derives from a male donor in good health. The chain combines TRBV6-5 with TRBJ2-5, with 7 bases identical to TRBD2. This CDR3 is CASSYPSGTTKETQYF. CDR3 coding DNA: TGTGCCAGCAGTTATCCCAGCGGGACGACTAAAGAGACCCAGTACTTC.